This TCR beta chain was identified in a study of cytomegalovirus exposure and HLA in healthy donors. Study-wide points: A later examination showed that TCR association rates differed by HLA locus, with DRB1 most and HLA-C fewest. In a later analysis, productive TCRs from donors in an Asian-associated ancestry cluster reportedly carried fewer N-insertions than the cohort mean.

The PCR was carried out with 60 Vbeta primers and 13 Jbeta primers. TCRdb keeps only in-frame clones here, not all; method: immunoSEQ multiplex PCR. The repertoire holds around 130,000 clones, with about three quarters as singletons. Germline CDR1 SGHRS, CDR2 YFSETQ. V gave up 0 bases and J gave up 3 bases; unmatched junction bases: 6. This CDR3 comprises 16 residues. In the case of this clone: The antigen is unknown.

This receptor was taken from a woman aged 18-29 years in good health and CMV-seronegative. The source material was PBMCs. This sequence joins TRBV5-1 and TRBJ2-1, with TRBD2 identical over 7 bases. In nucleotides, the CDR3 is TGCGCCAGCAGCTTGGAGGACCAGCGGGACTACAATGAGCAGTTCTTC. Protein sequence: CASSLEDQRDYNEQFF.